These 21 T cell receptor beta chains were sequenced from one sample in a study of STAT5B mutations in CD4+ large granular lymphocyte leukemia. The method was immunoSEQ multiplex PCR; TCRdb's version includes in-frame clones alone and lacks a portion of them. Of more than 6,500 clones listed, over 85% are singletons. What was sequenced was PBMCs. These receptors all come from a woman aged 70-85 years with CD4+ T-cell large granular lymphocyte leukemia.

The genes are TRBV20-1 and TRBJ1-2, with unresolved D. The length of the CDR3 is 11 residues. Germline V CDR1 and CDR2: DFQATT, SNEGSKA (reference sequence). The V end was cut by 3 bases, the J end by 3 bases, with 5 bases between. This CDR3 is CSASVDYGYTF. DNA for the CDR3: TGCAGTGCTAGTGTCGACTATGGCTACACCTTC.

The gene calls are TRBV2 and TRBJ1-2, with D possibly TRBD1 on 6 matching bases. The CDR3 covers 13 residues. The germline gives CDR1 SNHLY, CDR2 FYNNEI. V was shortened by 2 bases and J by 6 bases, with 10 bases between the two germline ends. The CDR3, as DNA: TGTGCCAGCAGTGAATCAGGGGCGGATGGCTACACCTTC. Translated, it gives CASSESGADGYTF.

The rearrangement joins TRBV5-4 to TRBJ2-5; 9 bases line up with TRBD1. Germline assignment: CDR1 SGHNT and CDR2 YYREEE (reference sequence). The trim removed 4 bases at V and 4 bases at J, leaving 8 bases unmatched. The CDR3 spans 15 residues. In DNA, the CDR3 is TGTGCCAGCAGCGCGGGACAGGGTCTTGGAGAGACCCAGTACTTC. The encoded protein is CASSAGQGLGETQYF.

The V call is TRBV5-1, the J call TRBJ2-2; 8 positions match TRBD2. The CDR3 spans 17 residues. Germline V lookup: CDR1 SGHRS, CDR2 YFSETQ. V dropped 4 bases and J dropped 7; count of bases not matched to a gene: 15. This chain's CDR3 is CASSLEGTSNFVGELFF. In nucleotides, the CDR3 is TGCGCCAGCAGCCTCGAGGGGACTAGTAATTTCGTCGGGGAGCTGTTTTTT.

The chain couples TRBV5-1 to TRBJ1-2, with 8 bases identical to TRBD1. CDR1 and CDR2 (germline): SGHRS, YFSETQ. This CDR3 comprises 14 residues. With V trimmed by 0 bases and J by 6 bases, 4 bases remained unmatched. CDR3 region: CASSLGGQGDGYTF. The DNA for the CDR3 is TGCGCCAGCAGCTTGGGCGGACAGGGTGATGGCTACACCTTC.

The rearrangement joins TRBV6-6 to TRBJ1-1; D may be TRBD1 (5 bases). CDR3 length: 13 amino acids. V dropped 8 bases and J dropped 5 bases, with 15 bases sitting between them. Germline V gene lookup returns CDR1 MNHNY and CDR2 SVGAGI (reference sequence). CDR3 sequence: CASLSGGSTEAFF. CDR3 coding DNA: TGTGCCAGCTTAAGCGGGGGGAGTACTGAAGCTTTCTTT.

V is TRBV6-5 and J is TRBJ1-1; perhaps TRBD1 as D (6 bases). Trimming took 2 bases from V and 10 from J, leaving 17 bases between them. The CDR3 loop spans 14 amino acids. CDR1 and CDR2 (germline): MNHEY, SVGAGI. This CDR3 reads CASSYADSRGGAFF. The CDR3 DNA reads TGTGCCAGCAGTTACGCGGACAGTCGAGGGGGAGCTTTCTTT.

The V gene is TRBV11-3, the J gene TRBJ2-5; 7 bases line up with TRBD2. Trimming at V came to 4 bases and at J to 0 bases, leaving 11 bases not matched to a gene. Germline V CDR1 and CDR2: SGHNT, YENEEA. The CDR3 extends over 17 amino acids. The DNA of the CDR3 is TGTGCCAGCAGCTCCCTCGCTGGGCTAGCGGACCAAGAGACCCAGTACTTC. It yields the protein CASSSLAGLADQETQYF.

The rearrangement uses TRBV18 and TRBJ2-1; TRBD2 agrees at 11 bases. Germline lookup yields CDR1 KGHSH and CDR2 LQKENI. This CDR3 region has 18 residues. The V gene end was trimmed by 6 bases and the J gene end by 7 bases; junction bases not matched to a gene: 17. Here the CDR3 DNA reads TGTGCCAGCTCCCCCCGGGCTAGCGGGGGGCCCACGGGGAATGAGCAGTTCTTC. Its protein is CASSPRASGGPTGNEQFF.

The rearrangement joins TRBV2 to TRBJ1-4; tentative D call: TRBD1 (5 bases). The germline V and J ends were trimmed by 8 bases and 8 bases, with 21 bases remaining between them. The CDR3 is 15 residues long. Germline V gene lookup returns CDR1 SNHLY and CDR2 FYNNEI. The CDR3 sequence: CASSPGQGLEEKLFF. The CDR3, as DNA: TGTGCCAGCTCCCCCGGCCAGGGACTAGAGGAAAAACTGTTTTTT.

The chain couples TRBV19 to TRBJ1-1; no clear D. V dropped 7 bases and J dropped 8 bases, with 20 bases sitting between them. This CDR3 region has 14 residues. Germline CDR1 reads LNHDA; CDR2 reads SQIVND (reference sequence). CDR3 sequence reads: CASTSLQTRGEAFF. DNA of the CDR3: TGTGCCAGTACCTCTCTGCAGACCCGAGGGGAAGCTTTCTTT.

The V call is TRBV29-1, the J call TRBJ1-2; D is uncertain. Germline V lookup: CDR1 SQVTM, CDR2 ANQGSEA. V was shortened by 7 bases and J by 2 bases, with 14 bases between the two germline ends. The CDR3 contains 13 residues. CDR3 in amino acids: CSGGEGWNYGYTF. CDR3 in DNA: TGCAGCGGCGGGGAGGGCTGGAACTATGGCTACACCTTC.

The chain employs TRBV7-2 and TRBJ1-5, with a tentative D call TRBD1 (5 bases). This CDR3 is 13 amino acids long. CDR1 is SGHTA, CDR2 FQGNSA, per germline. Trimming removed 5 bases from V and 4 bases from J, with 9 bases in between. The CDR3 spells CASSGDFNQPQHF. The DNA for the CDR3 is TGTGCCAGCAGCGGGGACTTTAATCAGCCCCAGCATTTT.

V and J are TRBV7-2 and TRBJ2-3; 9 positions agree with TRBD1. This CDR3 contains 15 residues. J lost 6 bases, V lost 2 bases, and 6 bases had no gene match. The germline V gene has CDR1 SGHTA and CDR2 FQGNSA. The CDR3 loop reads CASSLQGQGSDTQYF. The CDR3 DNA reads TGTGCCAGCAGCTTACAGGGACAGGGATCGGATACGCAGTATTTT.

The rearrangement joins TRBV5-1 to TRBJ1-1; a possible D gene is TRBD1 (6 bases). The CDR3 is 13 amino acids. V was clipped by 0 bases and J by 7 bases, with 10 bases between them. CDR1 is SGHRS and CDR2 is YFSETQ in the germline V gene. The CDR3 DNA is TGCGCCAGCAGCTTGGGACAGGCACTTGAAGCTTTCTTT. Protein product: CASSLGQALEAFF.

The V and J genes are TRBV7-2 and TRBJ2-2, with D perhaps TRBD1 or TRBD2 (5 bases each). The CDR3 runs to 15 residues. From germline, CDR1 is SGHTA and CDR2 FQGNSA. The germline V and J ends were trimmed by 1 base and 1 base, with 7 bases remaining between them. CDR3 sequence: CASSLGGLNTGELFF. In DNA, the CDR3 is TGTGCCAGCAGCTTAGGGGGGTTGAACACCGGGGAGCTGTTTTTT.

Points on this clone: Other DNA variants within this sample encode the same CDR3. V is TRBV29-1 and J is TRBJ1-5; 8 bases match TRBD1. The CDR3 is 15 amino acids. Germline V gene data show CDR1 as SQVTM and CDR2 as ANQGSEA. V gave up 5 bases and J gave up 4 bases; unmatched junction bases: 10. CDR3 sequence (DNA): TGCAGCGTTACTGGGACAGGACTTGGGAATCAGCCCCAGCATTTT. This sequence encodes CSVTGTGLGNQPQHF.

This clone was detected a few times. J is TRBJ2-7 and V is TRBV5-4; 15 bases map to TRBD2. V lost 4 bases, J lost 3 bases, and 8 bases stayed unmatched. The CDR3 sequence is 17 residues long. Germline V gene lookup returns CDR1 SGHNT and CDR2 YYREEE (reference sequence). CDR3 residues: CASSPTGTSGGLYEQYF. The CDR3 region has the DNA TGTGCCAGCAGCCCTACGGGGACTAGCGGGGGGCTCTACGAGCAGTACTTC.

The chain links TRBV4-1 to TRBJ1-2, with 9 bases that match TRBD1. This CDR3 region has 16 residues. V lost 0 bases and J lost 1; bases outside the gene matches: 3. CDR1 and CDR2 (germline): MGHRA, YSYEKL. The CDR3, as DNA: TGCGCCAGCAGCCAAGATGGGGGACAGGGTAACTATGGCTACACCTTC. It translates to CASSQDGGQGNYGYTF.

The J gene is TRBJ2-7, the V gene TRBV5-1; 13 bases agree with TRBD2. CDR1 and CDR2 from the germline V gene are SGHRS and YFSETQ. The CDR3 sequence is 16 residues long. J gave up 5 bases and V 1 base, and 6 bases lay outside the gene matches. CDR3 region: CASSLWGTSGVNEQYF. The CDR3 DNA is TGCGCCAGCAGCTTGTGGGGGACTAGCGGGGTCAACGAGCAGTACTTC. Full variable domain (missing parts from reference TRBV5-1 and TRBJ2-7): KAGVTQTPRYLIKTRGQQVTLSCSPISGHRSVSWYQQTPGQGLQFLFEYFSETQRNKGNFPGRFSGRQFSNSRSEMNVSTLELGDSALYLCASSLWGTSGVNEQYFGPGTRLTVT.

This rearrangement joins TRBV30 to TRBJ1-2, with D possibly being TRBD1 (6 bases). The germline CDR1 and CDR2 sequences are GTSNPN and SVGIG (reference sequence). V lost 1 base to trimming and J lost 12 bases, with 9 bases between them. The CDR3 extends over 10 amino acids. This CDR3 is CAWSDRAHTF. CDR3 DNA: TGTGCCTGGAGTGACAGGGCCCACACCTTC.